This TCR beta chain was found in a study of blood T cell repertoires in COVID-19. Study-wide context: Both acute and convalescent COVID-19 samples were obtained from the United States, Italy and Spain.

Germline loops: CDR1 MGHDK, CDR2 SYGVNS. The CDR3 has 16 amino acids. Germline trimming cut 6 bases from V and 5 bases from J; bases unmatched to any gene: 10. Per the authors' pipeline: Reference gene primer amplification yielded estimated nucleated cell counts. The protocol was immunoSEQ multiplex PCR, while the TCRdb copy is restricted to in-frame clones and leaves out a portion. The DNA gave D and trimming, while V, J and clone size come from that table. The table records about 130,000 clones, roughly 90% of them present only once. This sequence joins TRBV25-1 and TRBJ1-6, with 7 bases aligning to TRBD1. Sequencing used peripheral blood. This clonotype was sampled from a man between 45 and 60 years old with active or convalescent COVID-19. Written as DNA, the CDR3 is TGTGCCAGCAGACCTAAACGGGACAGTCATAATTCACCCCTCCACTTT. It yields the protein CASRPKRDSHNSPLHF.